This TCR beta chain was obtained from a study of blood T cells in healthy people across ages. Overall study findings and caveats: In older individuals, TCR beta diversity per million T cells was lower, falling roughly linearly with age. When set beside aged donors, long-lived donors presented more naive CD4+ cells and higher diversity. A strong correlation was seen between TCR beta diversity and naive T cell percentage.

This CDR3 contains 17 residues. The ends lost 6 bases at V and 9 bases at J; junction bases unmatched: 11. Concerning this clonotype: Its antigen is unidentified.

Donor samples were obtained from healthy Caucasian individuals from Russia, aged about 6 to 90. A second about 7 to 12 cycle PCR used barcoded and J-beta primers. Each CDR3 protein gets one entry after TCRdb re-called the 5' RACE reads with MiXCR. In the table there are roughly 500,000 distinct CDR3 sequences, 27% of which are singletons. Material for sequencing was blood. The chain combines TRBV12-3 or TRBV12-4 with TRBJ2-1; 16 bases line up with TRBD2. The sequence derives from a woman in her 70s in good health. CDR3 region: CASSLGTSGGALGEQFF. CDR3 bases: TGTGCCAGCAGCCTCGGGACTAGCGGGGGGGCACTCGGTGAGCAGTTCTTC.